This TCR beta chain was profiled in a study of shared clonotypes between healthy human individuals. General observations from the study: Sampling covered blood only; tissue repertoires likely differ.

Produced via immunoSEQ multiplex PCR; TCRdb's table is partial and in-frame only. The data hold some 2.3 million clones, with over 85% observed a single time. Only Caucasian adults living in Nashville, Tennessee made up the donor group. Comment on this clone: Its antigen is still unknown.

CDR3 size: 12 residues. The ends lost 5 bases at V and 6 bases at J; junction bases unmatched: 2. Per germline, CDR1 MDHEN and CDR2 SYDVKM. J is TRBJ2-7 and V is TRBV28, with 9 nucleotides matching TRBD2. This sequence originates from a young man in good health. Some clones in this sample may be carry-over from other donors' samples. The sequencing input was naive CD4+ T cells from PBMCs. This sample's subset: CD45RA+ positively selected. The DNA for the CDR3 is TGTGCCAGCAGTCCACTAGCGGGCGAGCAGTACTTC. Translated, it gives CASSPLAGEQYF.